This TCR beta chain emerged from a study of shared clonotypes between healthy human individuals. V gave up 6 bases and J gave up 4 bases, with 9 bases separating them. The germline gives CDR1 SQVTM, CDR2 ANQGSEA. The CDR3 extends over 11 amino acids. The data were produced by immunoSEQ multiplex PCR, yet TCRdb's version contains in-frame clones alone and is incomplete. This sample carries some 1,400,000 clones, roughly 95% of them seen once, and the ten largest clones take approximately 1%. The source material was naive CD4+ T cells sorted from blood. Described subset: CD45RA+ positively selected. The origin of this receptor is a man in his thirties or forties in good health. The chain recombines TRBV29-1 with TRBJ1-1, with D uncertain. CDR3 DNA sequence: TGCAGCGTGGCGTTGTTCACTGAAGCTTTCTTT. This sequence encodes CSVALFTEAFF.